Listed here are 28 T cell receptor beta chains from one sample, sequenced in a study of blood T cell repertoires in COVID-19. TCRdb's table, derived via immunoSEQ multiplex PCR, lists solely in-frame clones and lacks some. The table has 50,000 to 80,000 clones, around nine tenths seen once. The source material was peripheral blood. Receptors were obtained from a man aged 55 to 70 with acute or convalescent COVID-19.

Comment on this clone: An end of the junction differs from the germline gene, which may be a read error. V and J are TRBV6-2 or TRBV6-3 and TRBJ2-7; TRBD2 is a possible D gene (5 bases). This CDR3 comprises 12 residues. Germline V gene data show CDR1 as MNHEY and CDR2 as SVGEGT. CDR3 sequence (DNA): TGTGCCAGCGGTTACTCGAGGAGGGAGCAGTACTTC. Amino acid sequence: CASGYSRREQYF.

This rearrangement joins TRBV3-1 (or the pseudogene TRBV3-2) to TRBJ1-1, with unresolved D. Germline assignment: CDR1 LGHDT and CDR2 YNNKEL (reference sequence). This CDR3 is built from 12 residues. The V and J ends lost 1 base and 11 bases respectively, with 11 bases between them. The CDR3 loop is CASSQGLPQAFF. In DNA form, the CDR3 reads TGTGCCAGCAGCCAAGGACTGCCTCAGGCTTTCTTT.

The chain is built from TRBV14 and TRBJ1-3; 7 nucleotides align to TRBD1. The CDR3 totals 18 residues. V lost 1 base and J lost 0; bases outside the gene matches: 9. Germline CDR1 reads SGHDN; CDR2 reads FVKESK. The CDR3 is CASSQVRDSRFSGNTIYF. The CDR3 DNA is TGTGCCAGCAGCCAAGTCCGGGACAGTCGCTTCTCTGGAAACACCATATATTTT.

The chain uses TRBV7-9 and TRBJ1-1; maybe TRBD1 (6 bases). Germline lookup yields CDR1 SEHNR and CDR2 FQNEAQ (reference sequence). This CDR3 spans 15 amino acids. The V end lost 3 bases, the J end lost 1 base, and 12 bases lay between the germline ends. The CDR3 here is CASSLVGGRNTEAFF. The DNA for the CDR3 is TGTGCCAGCAGCTTGGTAGGGGGAAGGAACACTGAAGCTTTCTTT.

The chain has TRBV27 and TRBJ2-6, with D tentatively TRBD2 (6 bases). Trimming left V 0 bases short and J 3 bases short, with 9 bases between. The CDR3 extends over 16 amino acids. Per germline, CDR1 MNHEY and CDR2 SMNVEV (reference sequence). The CDR3 spells CASSLSGGGGANVLTF. The CDR3 DNA reads as TGTGCCAGCAGTTTATCGGGGGGAGGTGGGGCCAACGTCCTGACTTTC. The whole variable domain, filled in from reference TRBV27 and TRBJ2-6, reads EAQVTQNPRYLITVTGKKLTVTCSQNMNHEYMSWYRQDPGLGLRQIYYSMNVEVTDKGDVPEGYKVSRKEKRNFPLILESPSPNQTSLYFCASSLSGGGGANVLTFGAGSRLTVL.

The chain links TRBV5-1 to TRBJ2-7, with a tentative D call TRBD1 (6 bases). The CDR3 extends over 15 amino acids. Germline lookup yields CDR1 SGHRS and CDR2 YFSETQ. V was cut by 0 bases and J by 4 bases, with 14 bases left in between. The CDR3 loop reads CASSLGVGGFYEQYF. The CDR3 DNA sequence: TGCGCCAGCAGCTTGGGCGTTGGGGGCTTTTACGAGCAGTACTTC.

The CDR3, as DNA: TGTGCCTGGAGTGTACGGGACAGAAACAATGAGCAGTTCTTC. Its protein product is CAWSVRDRNNEQFF. The J gene is TRBJ2-1, the V gene TRBV30, with 7 bases identical to TRBD1. Per the germline V gene, CDR1 is GTSNPN and CDR2 is SVGIG (reference sequence). The CDR3 is made up of 14 amino acids. With 0 bases clipped from V and 5 bases from J, the junction kept 4 bases outside the gene matches.

This sequence joins TRBV18 and TRBJ2-1; TRBD1 matches at 7 bases. CDR3 size: 17 residues. Trimming cost V 2 bases and J 4 bases; bases outside gene matches: 11. Looked up from germline, CDR1 is KGHSH and CDR2 is LQKENI. CDR3 in amino acids: CASSPRSPGGKYNEQFF. The CDR3 DNA reads as TGTGCCAGCTCACCAAGGAGTCCAGGGGGTAAATACAATGAGCAGTTCTTC.

The chain joins TRBV5-1 to TRBJ2-2, with a possible D match to TRBD1 (5 bases). The CDR3 covers 15 residues. V dropped 4 bases and J dropped 2 bases, with 12 bases sitting between them. Germline CDR1 and CDR2: SGHRS and YFSETQ. In nucleotides, the CDR3 is TGCGCCAGCAGCGCCAGGGTTGGAAACACCGGGGAGCTGTTTTTT. Translating it yields CASSARVGNTGELFF.

This chain links TRBV24-1 with TRBJ1-4; 10 bases map to TRBD1. Germline lookup yields CDR1 KGHDR and CDR2 SFDVKD. The CDR3 loop spans 14 amino acids. With 9 bases clipped from V and 8 bases from J, the junction kept 8 bases outside the gene matches. This CDR3 reads CATADGTGEEKLFF. As DNA, the CDR3 is TGTGCCACCGCAGACGGGACAGGGGAGGAAAAACTGTTTTTT.

This chain's CDR3 is CASSHDRMTEKLFF. As DNA, the CDR3 is TGCGCCAGCAGCCATGACAGAATGACGGAAAAACTGTTTTTT. This rearrangement joins TRBV4-1 to TRBJ1-4, with D perhaps TRBD1 (5 bases). Germline V gene lookup returns CDR1 MGHRA and CDR2 YSYEKL. The CDR3 has 14 amino acids. Trimming stripped 3 bases from V and 8 bases from J, with 13 bases between.

The chain has TRBV6-1 and TRBJ1-2, with 8 positions matching TRBD1. The CDR3 spans 14 residues. Germline-derived CDR1 and CDR2 are MNHNS and SASEGT. V was clipped by 7 bases and J by 7 bases; unmatched bases: 11. The CDR3 region has the DNA TGTGCCAGCACCCAGACAGGGGTATCCGGTGGCTACACCTTC. This translates into CASTQTGVSGGYTF.

As to this clone: A much larger clone differs by one base, so this may be a read error. The CDR3 DNA reads as TGTGCCAGCAGCTATGACAGGAACACTGAAGCTTTCTTT. Protein product: CASSYDRNTEAFF. The V and J genes are TRBV13 and TRBJ1-1; tentative D call: TRBD1 (5 bases). The V end was cut by 4 bases, the J end by 1 base, with 7 bases between. CDR3 length equals 13 residues. Germline V gene data show CDR1 as PRHDT and CDR2 as FYEKMQ (reference sequence).

A single count supports this clone. The chain carries TRBV19 and TRBJ1-5, with a weak D call TRBD1 (5 bases). The CDR3 has 17 residues. V dropped 7 bases and J dropped 1 base, with 20 bases sitting between them. Germline V gene lookup returns CDR1 LNHDA and CDR2 SQIVND (reference sequence). The CDR3, as DNA: TGTGCCAGTACCCCTCTCTGGGGCAGGGCGAGCAATCAGCCCCAGCATTTT. Residues: CASTPLWGRASNQPQHF.

The V gene is TRBV25-1, the J gene TRBJ2-5, with D possibly matching TRBD2 (6 bases). This CDR3 spans 15 amino acids. V was pared by 3 bases and J by 1 base, with 12 bases between. The germline V gene encodes CDR1 MGHDK and CDR2 SYGVNS. The DNA for the CDR3 is TGTGCCAGCAGTGAGCAAGCGGGCCTCCAAGAGACCCAGTACTTC. This encodes CASSEQAGLQETQYF. The full variable domain, rest sourced from reference TRBV25-1 and TRBJ2-5, is EADIYQTPRYLVIGTGKKITLECSQTMGHDKMYWYQQDPGMELHLIHYSYGVNSTEKGDLSSESTVSRIRTEHFPLTLESARPSHTSQYLCASSEQAGLQETQYFGPGTRLLVL.

The chain links TRBV6-5 to TRBJ2-5, with D perhaps TRBD1 (5 bases). CDR3 size: 13 residues. CDR1 and CDR2 (germline): MNHEY, SVGAGI. V was shortened by 11 bases and J by 1 base, with 14 bases between the two germline ends. The CDR3 bases are TGTGCCGGACAACGGTCAGCCCAAGAGACCCAGTACTTC. Translated, it gives CAGQRSAQETQYF.

The rearrangement uses TRBV5-6 and TRBJ1-2; 7 bases agree with TRBD1. The CDR3 spans 15 residues. Per germline, CDR1 SGHDT and CDR2 YYEEEE. Unmatched junction bases numbered 10, after V lost 3 bases and J lost 5 bases. The CDR3 spells CASSSNPTGLYGYTF. Written as DNA, the CDR3 is TGTGCCAGCAGCTCAAATCCGACAGGGCTTTATGGCTACACCTTC.

The chain is built from TRBV11-3 and TRBJ2-7; maybe TRBD2 (6 bases). Trimming shortened V by 2 bases and J by 5 bases, and 10 bases separated the two germline ends. CDR3 length: 13 residues. Germline assignment: CDR1 SGHNT and CDR2 YENEEA. The CDR3 DNA reads TGTGCCAGCAGCTTATCAAGGAGGGACGAGCAGTACTTC. It codes for CASSLSRRDEQYF.

This sequence joins TRBV13 and TRBJ2-7; 7 bases fit TRBD1. Germline V gene sequence: CDR1 PRHDT, CDR2 FYEKMQ (reference sequence). The length of the CDR3 is 17 residues. J was trimmed by 4 bases and V by 1 base; bases with no gene match: 13. CDR3 sequence (DNA): TGTGCCAGCAGCTTAGACCTCGGACAGGCGGAGCCATACGAGCAGTACTTC. Encoded protein: CASSLDLGQAEPYEQYF.

The genes are TRBV7-9 and TRBJ2-1, with D possibly matching TRBD2 (7 bases). The CDR3 has 15 residues. Germline V gene sequence: CDR1 SEHNR, CDR2 FQNEAQ (reference sequence). Trimming left V 5 bases short and J 6 bases short, with 17 bases between. The CDR3 loop reads CASSQGRGRFNEQFF. The CDR3 DNA follows: TGTGCCAGCAGCCAGGGGAGGGGACGGTTCAATGAGCAGTTCTTC.

V is TRBV27 and J is TRBJ1-3; 11 nucleotides line up with TRBD1. This CDR3 has 16 residues. Germline values: CDR1 MNHEY, CDR2 SMNVEV (reference sequence). V gave up 7 bases and J gave up 2 bases; unmatched junction bases: 7. CDR3 amino acids: CASIGQGAGAGNTIYF. The CDR3 bases are TGTGCCAGCATAGGACAGGGGGCGGGGGCTGGAAACACCATATATTTT.

V is TRBV20-1 and J is TRBJ2-1; 9 nucleotides agree with TRBD2. The V gene's germline CDR1 is DFQATT and CDR2 SNEGSKA (reference sequence). The CDR3 spans 12 residues. Trimming took 3 bases from V and 7 from J; bases not matched to a gene: 1. CDR3: CSASSGGNEQFF. The CDR3 DNA reads as TGCAGTGCTAGTAGCGGGGGAAATGAGCAGTTCTTC.

The rearrangement joins TRBV5-4 to TRBJ2-2, with D unclear. V was pared by 5 bases and J by 1 base, with 3 bases between. This CDR3 has 12 amino acids. Per the germline V gene, CDR1 is SGHNT and CDR2 is YYREEE (reference sequence). This CDR3 reads CASRRNTGELFF. In DNA, the CDR3 is TGTGCCAGCAGGAGGAACACCGGGGAGCTGTTTTTT.

This chain links TRBV15 with TRBJ2-3; 7 bases are shared with TRBD2. Germline CDR1 LNHNV, CDR2 YYDKDF (reference sequence). CDR3 length: 16 amino acids. The junction had 5 bases not matched to a gene; V was cut back by 0 bases and J by 2 bases. CDR3 bases: TGTGCCACCAGCAGAGAGACTAGCCTATCCACAGATACGCAGTATTTT. Its translation: CATSRETSLSTDTQYF. The variable domain in full, with the rest retrieved from reference TRBV15 and TRBJ2-3, is DAMVIQNPRYQVTQFGKPVTLSCSQTLNHNVMYWYQQKSSQAPKLLFHYYDKDFNNEADTPDNFQSRRPNTSFCFLDIRSPGLGDTAMYLCATSRETSLSTDTQYFGPGTRLTVL.

This sequence joins TRBV7-9 and TRBJ1-4, with no clear D. V lost 1 base to trimming and J lost 5 bases, with 5 bases between them. This CDR3 spans 13 amino acids. Germline loops: CDR1 SEHNR, CDR2 FQNEAQ (reference sequence). The CDR3 nucleotides read TGTGCCAGCAGCTTAGGAGTGAATGAAAAACTGTTTTTT. Its translation is CASSLGVNEKLFF.

This rearrangement joins TRBV7-2 to TRBJ1-2, with D perhaps TRBD1 (5 bases). In germline, CDR1 is SGHTA, CDR2 FQGNSA. V was trimmed by 1 base and J by 11 bases, leaving 11 bases between them. CDR3 length: 12 amino acids. Here the CDR3 reads CASSLVGASYTF. The CDR3 DNA is TGTGCCAGCAGCTTAGTAGGGGCAAGTTACACCTTC.

The gene calls are TRBV5-1 and TRBJ1-3; D possibly corresponds to TRBD1 (6 bases). The V gene's germline CDR1 is SGHRS and CDR2 YFSETQ. The CDR3 consists of 15 residues. Trimming stripped 0 bases from V and 7 bases from J, with 14 bases between. For the CDR3, the DNA is TGCGCCAGCAGCTTGGGGCTGGGGGCGATGAACACCATATATTTT. The encoded protein is CASSLGLGAMNTIYF.

The chain links TRBV11-2 to TRBJ2-7; 7 nucleotides line up with TRBD2. CDR1 and CDR2 (germline): SGHAT, FQNNGV. The CDR3 runs 15 residues. V dropped 0 bases and J dropped 0; count of bases not matched to a gene: 2. CDR3 amino acids: CASSLEPGGSYEQYF. For the CDR3, the DNA is TGTGCCAGCAGCTTAGAACCGGGGGGCTCCTACGAGCAGTACTTC.